Listed below are T cell receptor beta chains from one sample, sequenced in a study of T-cell memory formation after mild COVID-19. TCRdb recomputed calls from the 5' RACE reads with MiXCR, one row per CDR3 protein. The sample comprises 470,000 or so distinct CDR3 sequences, around 27% of which are singletons, and around 12% rests with the top ten. Sequenced input: PBMCs or a T cell subset sorted from them (not recorded which). The receptors originated from an adult woman who had mild COVID-19 (a few samples of this study predate the infection). Cell type and time point are not known. CDR3s include the opening cysteine and the closing phenylalanine or tryptophan. Fields, in order: J gene, V gene, CDR3 protein.

j_call: TRBJ2-1; v_call: TRBV7-2; cdr3_aa: CASSIPSGAYNEQFF
j_call: TRBJ1-1; v_call: TRBV7-2; cdr3_aa: CASSRRAGRAGTEAFF
j_call: TRBJ1-2; v_call: TRBV5-6; cdr3_aa: CASSLTGSNYGYTF
j_call: TRBJ1-4; v_call: TRBV25-1; cdr3_aa: CASSPSYDNEKLFF
j_call: TRBJ2-3; v_call: TRBV5-4; cdr3_aa: CASSGRGGKITDTQYF
j_call: TRBJ2-1; v_call: TRBV5-1; cdr3_aa: CASSFRGNSYNEQFF
j_call: TRBJ2-5; v_call: TRBV7-9; cdr3_aa: CASSLLPGQEQETQYF
j_call: TRBJ2-5; v_call: TRBV20-1; cdr3_aa: CSTGASGGETQYF
j_call: TRBJ2-1; v_call: TRBV13; cdr3_aa: CASSPGTIDEQFF
j_call: TRBJ1-2; v_call: TRBV6-1; cdr3_aa: CASSAGTVLKYGYTF
j_call: TRBJ2-1; v_call: TRBV12-3/TRBV12-4; cdr3_aa: CASSLGTSIHEQFF
j_call: TRBJ1-1; v_call: TRBV6-6; cdr3_aa: CASEQFGRVNTEAFF
j_call: TRBJ2-3; v_call: TRBV4-3; cdr3_aa: CASSQEPGPSTDTQYF
j_call: TRBJ2-2; v_call: TRBV24-1; cdr3_aa: CATNAEGRTGELFF
j_call: TRBJ2-7; v_call: TRBV19; cdr3_aa: CASSILGLGEQYF
j_call: TRBJ1-1; v_call: TRBV20-1; cdr3_aa: CSATPDRALNTEAFF
j_call: TRBJ2-3; v_call: TRBV4-3; cdr3_aa: CASSQAGTSGRETDTQYF
j_call: TRBJ2-5; v_call: TRBV7-2; cdr3_aa: CASSPSAGIKTQYF
j_call: TRBJ2-5; v_call: TRBV7-8; cdr3_aa: CASGPSGTGKETQYF
j_call: TRBJ1-1; v_call: TRBV6-5; cdr3_aa: CASSYRDSRTEAFF